This TCR beta chain was recorded in a study of blood T cell repertoires in COVID-19. At the level of the study: The United States, Italy and Spain provided the acute and convalescent COVID-19 samples. T cells, B-cell-depleted T cells, or PBMCs provided the cDNA or gDNA that served as material.

Clones were read by immunoSEQ multiplex PCR, and TCRdb kept only the in-frame ones, dropping some. This sample has roughly 110,000 clones, with approximately 84% found just once. CDR1 is SQVTM and CDR2 is ANQGSEA in the germline V gene. CDR3 length: 14 amino acids. The trim removed 5 bases at V and 8 bases at J, leaving 14 bases unmatched. The source of this sequence is a man aged 40-50 years with acute or convalescent COVID-19. V usage is TRBV29-1 and J usage is TRBJ2-7; 8 bases agree with TRBD1. The sample comprised peripheral blood. DNA for the CDR3: TGCAGCGTTACAACCGGGACAGGCCGAACTAAGCAGTACTTC. This gives the protein CSVTTGTGRTKQYF.